Shown below are 8 T cell receptor beta chains from a single sample sequenced in a study of tissue T cells after allogeneic stem cell transplantation. Sequenced by immunoSEQ multiplex PCR; TCRdb stores in-frame clones only, minus some. The data hold 1,300 to 1,500 clones, with roughly 87% observed a single time. The sample in question was esophageal tissue, obtained at autopsy. These TCRs come from a male patient aged 35 to 75 with steroid-refractory graft-versus-host disease after an allogeneic stem cell transplant. Certain T cells may be donor cells from the graft.

The chain uses TRBV6-5 and TRBJ1-6; D uncertain. The CDR3 runs to 15 residues. Germline V CDR1 and CDR2: MNHEY, SVGAGI. V lost 6 bases and J lost 4, with 13 bases in between. The CDR3 DNA reads TGTGCCAGCAGAGTGGCGGACGTTTATAATTCACCCCTCCACTTT. Translation gives CASRVADVYNSPLHF.

The chain is built from TRBV5-1 and TRBJ1-2; weak D call: TRBD1 (6 bases). V gave up 5 bases and J gave up 8 bases, with 16 bases separating them. The CDR3 consists of 13 residues. In germline, CDR1 is SGHRS, CDR2 YFSETQ. CDR3 coding DNA: TGCGCCAGCAGTCTCCCACAGGGAGGCGGCTACACCTTC. It yields the protein CASSLPQGGGYTF.

The chain has TRBV5-8 and TRBJ1-2; D remains unclear. V lost 2 bases and J 8 bases, leaving 13 bases between the germline ends. Germline V lookup: CDR1 SGHTS, CDR2 YDEGEE. This CDR3 spans 13 amino acids. The CDR3 DNA reads as TGTGCCAGCAGCTTTGGACGGTCGGCGGGCTACACCTTC. This gives the protein CASSFGRSAGYTF.

The chain is built from TRBV21-1 and TRBJ1-2. TRBV21-1 represents a pseudogene. The CDR3 consists of 14 residues. CDR3 nucleotide sequence: TGTGCCAGCAGCAAAGTTACGGGTTGCTATGGCTACACCTTC. Encoded protein: CASSKVTGCYGYTF.

The chain has TRBV11-2 and TRBJ2-1; 8 positions match TRBD2. J gave up 8 bases and V 2 bases, and 8 bases lay outside the gene matches. There are 15 residues in the CDR3. In germline, CDR1 is SGHAT, CDR2 FQNNGV. The CDR3 is CASSLQRGGLHEQFF. DNA for the CDR3: TGTGCCAGCAGCTTACAACGGGGGGGCCTTCATGAGCAGTTCTTC.

This chain uses TRBV11-2 with TRBJ1-1; D is unclear. Germline values: CDR1 SGHAT, CDR2 FQNNGV. V was trimmed by 3 bases and J by 1 base, leaving 6 bases between them. This CDR3 is 13 amino acids long. The CDR3 here is CASSFSANTEAFF. In DNA form, the CDR3 reads TGTGCCAGCAGCTTTTCAGCGAACACTGAAGCTTTCTTT. Filled out from reference TRBV11-2 and TRBJ1-1, the complete variable domain reads EAGVAQSPRYKIIEKRQSVAFWCNPISGHATLYWYQQILGQGPKLLIQFQNNGVVDDSQLPKDRFSAERLKGVDSTLKIQPAKLEDSAVYLCASSFSANTEAFFGQGTRLTVV.

The CDR3 DNA follows: TGTGCCAGCACAGGGGGCGTGTTGTGGACTGAAGCTTTCTTT. Its translation: CASTGGVLWTEAFF. V and J are TRBV28 and TRBJ1-1; 8 bases match TRBD1. Trimming removed 7 bases from V and 5 bases from J; junction bases left unmatched: 9. CDR1 and CDR2 (germline): MDHEN, SYDVKM. The CDR3 covers 14 residues.

The chain employs TRBV29-1 and TRBJ2-7; D gene ambiguous. From germline, CDR1 is SQVTM and CDR2 ANQGSEA. Between the trimmed V and J ends, which lost 1 base and 2 bases, there was a span of 9 bases. This CDR3 spans 13 amino acids. The CDR3 here is CSVEGMGTYEQYF. The CDR3 region has the DNA TGCAGCGTTGAAGGGATGGGAACCTACGAGCAGTACTTC.